This T cell receptor (beta chain) comes out of a study of blood T cell repertoires in COVID-19. Overall study: The United States, Italy and Spain supplied acute and convalescent COVID-19 samples. Sources were T cells, B-cell-depleted T cells, or PBMCs; the material itself was cDNA or gDNA.

Original processing notes: From reference gene primer amplification, estimates of nucleated cell counts were derived. Method: immunoSEQ multiplex PCR; TCRdb's copy keeps in-frame clones and lacks some. V, J and clone size derive from that table, while D and trimming were established from the DNA sequence. This sample carries 250,000 or so clones, around 88% of them seen once, and the ten largest clones take over 1.3%. Germline assignment: CDR1 SQVTM and CDR2 ANQGSEA. The CDR3 spans 13 residues. J gave up 1 base and V 4 bases, and 3 bases lay outside the gene matches. The specimen sequenced was peripheral blood. The sequence was collected from a man older than 75 with acute or convalescent COVID-19. The chain is built from TRBV29-1 and TRBJ1-2; 7 bases map to TRBD1. DNA of the CDR3: TGCAGCGTTGGAGGGGGCGGTAACTATGGCTACACCTTC. Protein product: CSVGGGGNYGYTF.